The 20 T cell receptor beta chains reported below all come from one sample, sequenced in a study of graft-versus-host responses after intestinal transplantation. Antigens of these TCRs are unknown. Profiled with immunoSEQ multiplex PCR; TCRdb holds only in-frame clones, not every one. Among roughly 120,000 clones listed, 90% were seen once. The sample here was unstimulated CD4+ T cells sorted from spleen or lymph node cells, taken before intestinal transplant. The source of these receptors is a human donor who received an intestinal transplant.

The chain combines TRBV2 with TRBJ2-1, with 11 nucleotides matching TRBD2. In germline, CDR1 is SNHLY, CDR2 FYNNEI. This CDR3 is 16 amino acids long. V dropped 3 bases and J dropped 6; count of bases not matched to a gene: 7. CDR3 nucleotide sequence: TGTGCCAGCAGTGACGAACTAGCGGGAGATCTCAATGAGCAGTTCTTC. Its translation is CASSDELAGDLNEQFF.

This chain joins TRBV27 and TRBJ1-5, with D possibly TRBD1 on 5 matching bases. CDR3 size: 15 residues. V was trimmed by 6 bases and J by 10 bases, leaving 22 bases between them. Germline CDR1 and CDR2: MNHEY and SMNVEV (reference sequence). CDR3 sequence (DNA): TGTGCCAGCAGGTCTCACTGGCAGGGCCAGTTTCCCCAGCATTTT. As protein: CASRSHWQGQFPQHF.

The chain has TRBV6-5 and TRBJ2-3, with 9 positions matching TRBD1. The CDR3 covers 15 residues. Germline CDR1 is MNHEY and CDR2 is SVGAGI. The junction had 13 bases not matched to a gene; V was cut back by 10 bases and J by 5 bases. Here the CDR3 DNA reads TGTGCCACCGCATTCGGGACAGGGAGGGAAGATACGCAGTATTTT. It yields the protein CATAFGTGREDTQYF.

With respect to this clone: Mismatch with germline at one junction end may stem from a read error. CDR3 residues: CASSEEGQEYTEAFF. The CDR3 region has the DNA TGCGCCAGCAGCGAAGAGGGACAGGAGTACACTGAAGCTTTCTTT. The rearrangement joins TRBV4-3 to TRBJ1-1; the match to TRBD1 covers 8 bases. CDR3 size: 15 residues. Per the germline V gene, CDR1 is LGHNA and CDR2 is YSLEER.

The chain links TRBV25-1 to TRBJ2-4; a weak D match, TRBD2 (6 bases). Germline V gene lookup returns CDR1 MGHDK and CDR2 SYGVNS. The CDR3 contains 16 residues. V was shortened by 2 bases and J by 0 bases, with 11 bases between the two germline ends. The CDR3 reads CASSEGGGVAKNIQYF. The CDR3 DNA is TGTGCCAGCAGTGAAGGTGGAGGGGTAGCCAAAAACATTCAGTACTTC.

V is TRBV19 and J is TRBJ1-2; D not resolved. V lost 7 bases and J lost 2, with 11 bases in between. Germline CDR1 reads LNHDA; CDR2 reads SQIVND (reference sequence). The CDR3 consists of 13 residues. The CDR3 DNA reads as TGTGCCAGTATTCCGAGTTGGAACTATGGCTACACCTTC. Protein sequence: CASIPSWNYGYTF.

The CDR3 reads CASSQYGTGGYNEQFF. CDR3 in DNA: TGTGCCAGCAGTCAGTACGGGACAGGGGGCTACAATGAGCAGTTCTTC. The rearrangement joins TRBV27 to TRBJ2-1, with 11 bases identical to TRBD1. V shed 5 bases and J 3 bases; nucleotides not matched to a gene: 6. This CDR3 is built from 16 residues. Germline V gene data show CDR1 as MNHEY and CDR2 as SMNVEV (reference sequence).

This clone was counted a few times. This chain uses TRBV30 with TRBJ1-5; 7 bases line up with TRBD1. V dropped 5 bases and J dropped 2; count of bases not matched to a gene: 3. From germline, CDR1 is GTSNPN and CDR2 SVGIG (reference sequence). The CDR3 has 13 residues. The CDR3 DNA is TGTGCCTGGGGTACAGGGGGCAATCAGCCCCAGCATTTT. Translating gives CAWGTGGNQPQHF.

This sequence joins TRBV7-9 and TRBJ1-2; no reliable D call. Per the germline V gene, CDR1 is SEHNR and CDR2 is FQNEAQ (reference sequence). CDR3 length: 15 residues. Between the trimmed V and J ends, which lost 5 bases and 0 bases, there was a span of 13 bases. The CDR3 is CASSPASAANYGYTF. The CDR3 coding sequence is TGTGCCAGCAGCCCCGCTAGCGCTGCTAACTATGGCTACACCTTC.

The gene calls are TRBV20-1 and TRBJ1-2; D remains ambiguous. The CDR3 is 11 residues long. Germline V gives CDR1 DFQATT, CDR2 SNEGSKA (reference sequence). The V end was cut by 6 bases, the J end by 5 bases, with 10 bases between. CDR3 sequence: CSARFIYGYTF. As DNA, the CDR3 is TGCAGTGCCCGTTTTATTTATGGCTACACCTTC.

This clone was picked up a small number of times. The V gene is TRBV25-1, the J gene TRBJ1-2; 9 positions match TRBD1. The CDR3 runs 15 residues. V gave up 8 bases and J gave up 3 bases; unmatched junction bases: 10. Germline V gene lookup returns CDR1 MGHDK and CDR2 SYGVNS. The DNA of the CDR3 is TGTGCCAGCGGGGAACAGGGGGCGCTATACTATGGCTACACCTTC. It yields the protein CASGEQGALYYGYTF.

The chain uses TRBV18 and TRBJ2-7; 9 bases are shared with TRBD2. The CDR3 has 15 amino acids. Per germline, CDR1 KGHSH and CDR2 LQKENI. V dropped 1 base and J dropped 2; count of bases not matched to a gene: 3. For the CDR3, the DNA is TGTGCCAGCTCACCACTAGCGGGAGAAACCTACGAGCAGTACTTC. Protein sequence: CASSPLAGETYEQYF.

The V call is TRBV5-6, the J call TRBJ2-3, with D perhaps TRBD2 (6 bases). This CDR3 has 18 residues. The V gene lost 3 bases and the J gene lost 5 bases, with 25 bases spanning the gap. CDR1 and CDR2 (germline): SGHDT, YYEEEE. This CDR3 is CASSSHGRLGLEGDTQYF. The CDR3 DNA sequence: TGTGCCAGCAGCTCCCACGGCAGGCTTGGGCTGGAGGGAGATACGCAGTATTTT.

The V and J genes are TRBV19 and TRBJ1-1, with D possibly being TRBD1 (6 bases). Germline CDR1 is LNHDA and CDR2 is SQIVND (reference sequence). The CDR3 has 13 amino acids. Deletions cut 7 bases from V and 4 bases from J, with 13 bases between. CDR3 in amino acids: CASKETGGTEAFF. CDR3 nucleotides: TGTGCCAGTAAGGAGACAGGAGGCACTGAAGCTTTCTTT.

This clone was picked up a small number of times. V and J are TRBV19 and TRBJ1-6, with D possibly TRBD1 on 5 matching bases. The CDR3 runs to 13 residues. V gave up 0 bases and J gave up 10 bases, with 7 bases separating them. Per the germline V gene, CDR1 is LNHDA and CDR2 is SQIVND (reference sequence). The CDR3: CASSIDPGSPLHF. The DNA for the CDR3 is TGTGCCAGTAGTATAGATCCAGGGTCACCCCTCCACTTT.

The CDR3 sequence: CASSAGTGAYEQYF. CDR3 nucleotides: TGTGCCAGCTCAGCCGGGACAGGGGCCTACGAGCAGTACTTC. V and J are TRBV18 and TRBJ2-7; 10 positions agree with TRBD1. Trimming cost V 5 bases and J 2 bases; bases outside gene matches: 3. The CDR3 loop spans 14 amino acids. The germline gives CDR1 KGHSH, CDR2 LQKENI.

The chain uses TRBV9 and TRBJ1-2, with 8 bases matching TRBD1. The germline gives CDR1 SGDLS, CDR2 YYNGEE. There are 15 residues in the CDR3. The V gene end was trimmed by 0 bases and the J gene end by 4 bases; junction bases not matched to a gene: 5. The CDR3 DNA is TGTGCCAGCAGCGTAGGGGCAGGGGGCTTCTATGGCTACACCTTC. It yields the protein CASSVGAGGFYGYTF.

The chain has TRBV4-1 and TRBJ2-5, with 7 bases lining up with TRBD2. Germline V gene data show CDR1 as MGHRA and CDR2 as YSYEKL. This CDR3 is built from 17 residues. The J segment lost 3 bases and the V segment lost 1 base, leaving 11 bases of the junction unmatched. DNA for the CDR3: TGCGCCAGCAGCCAAGGGGTTCGGGGGGTTGGGGAAGAGACCCAGTACTTC. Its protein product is CASSQGVRGVGEETQYF.

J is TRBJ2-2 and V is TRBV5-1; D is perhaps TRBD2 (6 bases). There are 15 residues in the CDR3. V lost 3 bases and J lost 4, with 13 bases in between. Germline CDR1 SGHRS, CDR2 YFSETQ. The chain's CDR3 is CASSWGGGATGELFF. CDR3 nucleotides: TGCGCCAGCAGCTGGGGTGGCGGGGCCACCGGGGAGCTGTTTTTT.

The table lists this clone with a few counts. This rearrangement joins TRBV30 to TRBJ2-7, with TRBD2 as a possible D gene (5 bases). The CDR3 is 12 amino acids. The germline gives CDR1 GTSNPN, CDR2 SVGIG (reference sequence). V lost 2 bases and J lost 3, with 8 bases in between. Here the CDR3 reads CAWSQRLYEQYF. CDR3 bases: TGTGCCTGGAGTCAGCGGCTCTACGAGCAGTACTTC. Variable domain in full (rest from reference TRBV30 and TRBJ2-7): SQTIHQWPATLVQPVGSPLSLECTVEGTSNPNLYWYRQAAGRGLQLLFYSVGIGQISSEVPQNLSASRPQDRQFILSSKKLLLSDSGFYLCAWSQRLYEQYFGPGTRLTVT.